The 17 T cell receptor beta chains below all came from one sample that was sequenced in a study of cytomegalovirus exposure and HLA in healthy donors. Using immunoSEQ multiplex PCR, the repertoire was profiled, and TCRdb retains in-frame clones only, with some absent. The sample shows roughly 150,000 clones, 70% to 90% of them seen only once. The sequenced sample consisted of PBMCs. Source of these receptors: a man younger than 35 in good health and CMV-seronegative.

The rearrangement uses TRBV28 and TRBJ2-1; TRBD2 aligns across 9 bases. The V gene's germline CDR1 is MDHEN and CDR2 SYDVKM. V lost 7 bases and J lost 1; bases outside the gene matches: 11. This CDR3 comprises 17 residues. The CDR3 DNA sequence: TGTGCCAGCACCTCTAGCGGGACCCTATTGTCCTACAATGAGCAGTTCTTC. Its translation: CASTSSGTLLSYNEQFF. Full variable domain (missing parts from reference TRBV28 and TRBJ2-1): DVKVTQSSRYLVKRTGEKVFLECVQDMDHENMFWYRQDPGLGLRLIYFSYDVKMKEKGDIPEGYSVSREKKERFSLILESASTNQTSMYLCASTSSGTLLSYNEQFFGPGTRLTVL.

This chain uses TRBV5-1 with TRBJ2-2, with D perhaps matching TRBD1 (7 bases). Germline V CDR1 and CDR2: SGHRS, YFSETQ. The CDR3 consists of 15 residues. The V end was cut by 0 bases, the J end by 6 bases, with 12 bases between. The chain's CDR3 is CASSLGQGGAGELFF. The CDR3 DNA reads TGCGCCAGCAGCTTGGGACAGGGAGGCGCCGGGGAGCTGTTTTTT.

The chain uses TRBV27 and TRBJ1-2, with D possibly being TRBD1 (6 bases). The CDR3 is 15 amino acids. Germline V gene lookup returns CDR1 MNHEY and CDR2 SMNVEV (reference sequence). V was cut by 5 bases and J by 1 base, with 14 bases left in between. This CDR3 reads CASSQASDSNYGYTF. CDR3 DNA: TGTGCCAGCAGTCAAGCGTCGGACAGTAACTATGGCTACACCTTC.

The chain links TRBV6-5 to TRBJ2-3; D gene uncertain. The V gene lost 10 bases and the J gene lost 6 bases, with 11 bases spanning the gap. The CDR3 is 11 amino acids. CDR1 is MNHEY, CDR2 SVGAGI, per germline. Here the CDR3 DNA reads TGTGCCATTGGGCAGGCGGATACGCAGTATTTT. Its translation: CAIGQADTQYF.

V gene TRBV18 combines with J gene TRBJ2-6; D possibly corresponds to TRBD1 (6 bases). CDR1 KGHSH and CDR2 LQKENI come from the germline V gene. This CDR3 region has 15 residues. V was trimmed by 2 bases and J by 1 base, leaving 6 bases between them. CDR3 in amino acids: CASSPDRSGANVLTF. In DNA form, the CDR3 reads TGTGCCAGCTCACCAGACAGGTCTGGGGCCAACGTCCTGACTTTC. The full variable domain, in which reference TRBV18 and TRBJ2-6 provide the parts outside the CDR3, is NAGVMQNPRHLVRRRGQEARLRCSPMKGHSHVYWYRQLPEEGLKFMVYLQKENIIDESGMPKERFSAEFPKEGPSILRIQQVVRGDSAAYFCASSPDRSGANVLTFGAGSRLTVL.

The V call is TRBV6-1, the J call TRBJ2-2, with D perhaps matching TRBD1 (5 bases). The V end lost 7 bases, the J end lost 0 bases, and 12 bases lay between the germline ends. Looked up from germline, CDR1 is MNHNS and CDR2 is SASEGT. The CDR3 covers 15 residues. Here the CDR3 reads CASTAQVTNTGELFF. The CDR3 DNA follows: TGTGCCAGCACGGCACAGGTAACGAACACCGGGGAGCTGTTTTTT.

CDR3 sequence (DNA): TGTGCCAGCAGTCCACGGGGGGGGCATGGCTACACCTTC. Its protein is CASSPRGGHGYTF. This chain joins TRBV27 and TRBJ1-2; a weak D match, TRBD1 (6 bases). The ends were cut back, 5 bases at V and 6 bases at J, with 13 bases in the middle. The V gene's germline CDR1 is MNHEY and CDR2 SMNVEV (reference sequence). The CDR3 contains 13 residues.

The rearrangement uses TRBV19 and TRBJ2-7; tentative D call: TRBD1 (5 bases). V lost 8 bases to trimming and J lost 3 bases, with 20 bases between them. The CDR3 is made up of 15 amino acids. Germline V gives CDR1 LNHDA, CDR2 SQIVND (reference sequence). The CDR3 nucleotides read TGTGCCAGTTCCCAGGGCCGTTTTTCGTACTACGAGCAGTACTTC. The encoded protein is CASSQGRFSYYEQYF.

V gene TRBV2 combines with J gene TRBJ2-3, with 11 nucleotides matching TRBD2. There are 14 residues in the CDR3. From germline, CDR1 is SNHLY and CDR2 FYNNEI. Trimming cost V 9 bases and J 0 bases; bases outside gene matches: 2. As DNA, the CDR3 is TGTGCCAGTAGCGGGGGGGTTAGCACAGATACGCAGTATTTT. This translates into CASSGGVSTDTQYF.

This chain links TRBV18 with TRBJ1-1, with TRBD1 identical over 8 bases. The germline CDR1 and CDR2 sequences are KGHSH and LQKENI. This CDR3 is 15 amino acids long. The J segment lost 7 bases and the V segment lost 4 bases, leaving 11 bases of the junction unmatched. The CDR3 loop reads CASSLQQGEMGEAFF. The CDR3 region has the DNA TGTGCCAGCTCACTCCAACAGGGGGAAATGGGTGAAGCTTTCTTT.

The genes are TRBV28 and TRBJ1-5; D uncertain. Germline lookup yields CDR1 MDHEN and CDR2 SYDVKM. This CDR3 has 13 amino acids. V lost 1 base to trimming and J lost 4 bases, with 5 bases between them. The DNA for the CDR3 is TGTGCCAGCAGTTTATTCCGGAATCAGCCCCAGCATTTT. Encoded protein: CASSLFRNQPQHF.

V gene TRBV6-6 combines with J gene TRBJ1-5; the D is unclear. Trimming cost V 7 bases and J 2 bases, with 12 bases left between them. Germline-derived CDR1 and CDR2 are MNHNY and SVGAGI (reference sequence). The CDR3 runs to 14 residues. In nucleotides, the CDR3 is TGTGCCAGCATAGAGGAGGCAGGCAATCAGCCCCAGCATTTT. This encodes CASIEEAGNQPQHF.

This sequence joins TRBV27 and TRBJ1-2, with D perhaps matching TRBD1 (6 bases). Germline CDR1 reads MNHEY; CDR2 reads SMNVEV (reference sequence). The CDR3 is 14 residues long. V lost 5 bases and J lost 4, with 14 bases in between. This CDR3 reads CASSPGVGSYGYTF. As DNA, the CDR3 is TGTGCCAGCAGTCCAGGGGTAGGTAGCTATGGCTACACCTTC.

The rearrangement joins TRBV27 to TRBJ1-5, with a possible D match to TRBD1 (5 bases). The V gene's germline CDR1 is MNHEY and CDR2 SMNVEV (reference sequence). Trimming pared 0 bases from V and 6 bases from J, leaving 9 bases between. CDR3 length: 14 amino acids. The CDR3 loop reads CASSLSGDSQPQHF. In nucleotides, the CDR3 is TGTGCCAGCAGTTTATCAGGGGATAGTCAGCCCCAGCATTTT.

Written as DNA, the CDR3 is TGTGCCAGCAGGGCCGGCAGGGCGAACACCGGGGAGCTGTTTTTT. Amino acids: CASRAGRANTGELFF. The rearrangement uses TRBV27 and TRBJ2-2; weak D call: TRBD1 (5 bases). Trimming removed 6 bases from V and 0 bases from J, with 11 bases in between. The CDR3 runs to 15 residues. From germline, CDR1 is MNHEY and CDR2 SMNVEV (reference sequence).

This rearrangement joins TRBV6-1 to TRBJ1-5; D uncertain. The length of the CDR3 is 15 residues. V dropped 0 bases and J dropped 3 bases, with 9 bases sitting between them. The germline V gene has CDR1 MNHNS and CDR2 SASEGT. CDR3: CASSEARRFNQPQHF. The CDR3 DNA follows: TGTGCCAGCAGTGAAGCGCGGCGGTTCAATCAGCCCCAGCATTTT.

The gene calls are TRBV2 and TRBJ1-1; no definite D call. The CDR3 consists of 15 residues. Germline V lookup: CDR1 SNHLY, CDR2 FYNNEI. V lost 5 bases and J lost 7, with 20 bases in between. In DNA form, the CDR3 reads TGTGCCAGCAGTCCCGAGTTAGGGAGGCGGATTGAAGCTTTCTTT. Its translation is CASSPELGRRIEAFF.